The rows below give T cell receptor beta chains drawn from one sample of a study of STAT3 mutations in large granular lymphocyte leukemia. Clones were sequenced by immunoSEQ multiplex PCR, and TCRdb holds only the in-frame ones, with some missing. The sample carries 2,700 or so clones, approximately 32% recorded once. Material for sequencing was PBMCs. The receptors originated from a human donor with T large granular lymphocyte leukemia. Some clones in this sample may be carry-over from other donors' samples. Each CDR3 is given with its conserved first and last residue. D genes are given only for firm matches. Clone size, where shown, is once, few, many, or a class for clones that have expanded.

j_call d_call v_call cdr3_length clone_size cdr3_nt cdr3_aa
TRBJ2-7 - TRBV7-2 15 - TGTGCCAGCAGCTTGGGGGGGGCCGCTTCTTACGAGCAGTACTTC CASSLGGAASYEQYF
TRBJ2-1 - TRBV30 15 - TGTGCCTGGACCTCGCTAGCTTCCCGGGGCAATGAGCAGTTCTTC CAWTSLASRGNEQFF
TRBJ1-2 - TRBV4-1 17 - TGCGCCAGCAGCCAAGATCAGGGCCGACTGTTTAACTATGGCTACACCTTC CASSQDQGRLFNYGYTF
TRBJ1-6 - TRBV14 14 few TGTGCCAGCAGCCAAGGACAGCCTAATTCACCCCTCCACTTT CASSQGQPNSPLHF
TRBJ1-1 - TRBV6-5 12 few TGTGCCAGCTCAGGGGTTCTCACTGAAGCTTTCTTT CASSGVLTEAFF
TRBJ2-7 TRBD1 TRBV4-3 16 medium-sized TGCGCCAGCAGCCACTCCGCGACAGGGGAAGCCTACGAGCAGTACTTC CASSHSATGEAYEQYF
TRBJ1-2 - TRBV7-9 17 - TGTGCCAGCAGCTTTATGGACGGACGAGGGGGGCGGTATGGCTACACCTTC CASSFMDGRGGRYGYTF
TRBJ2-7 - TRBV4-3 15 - TGCGCCAGCAGCCAGGGCATAATCTCCTCCTACGAGCAGTACTTC CASSQGIISSYEQYF
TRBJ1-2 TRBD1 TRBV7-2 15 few TGTGCCAGCAGCTTAGATTGGGGGGGGACAGTCGACTACACCTTC CASSLDWGGTVDYTF
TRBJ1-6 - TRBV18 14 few TGTGCCAGCTCACCAGGGATGCTAGATTCACCCCTCCACTTT CASSPGMLDSPLHF
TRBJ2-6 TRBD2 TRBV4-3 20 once TGCGCCAGCAGCCGGACCGGGACTAGCGGGGGGGCCGGTGGGGCCAACGTCCTGACTTTC CASSRTGTSGGAGGANVLTF
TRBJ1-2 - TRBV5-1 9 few TGCGCCAGCAGCTTCGAAGGATCCTTC CASSFEGSF
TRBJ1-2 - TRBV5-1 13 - TGCGCCAGCAGCTCGCAGGAGAACTATGGCTACACCTTC CASSSQENYGYTF
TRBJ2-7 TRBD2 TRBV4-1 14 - TGCGCCAGCAGCCAATTCGGGAGGACCTACGAGCAGTACTTC CASSQFGRTYEQYF
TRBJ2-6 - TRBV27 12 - TGTGCCAGCAGTAGCGGGGCCAACGTCCTGACTTTC CASSSGANVLTF
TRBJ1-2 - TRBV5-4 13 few TGTGCCAGCAGCTTGGTGGGACTCCTGGGCTACACCTTC CASSLVGLLGYTF
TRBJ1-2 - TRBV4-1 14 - TGCGCCAGCAGCCCCCGGACGGAAAACTATGGCTACACCTTC CASSPRTENYGYTF
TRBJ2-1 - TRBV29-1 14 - TGCAGCGTTCCGGCAGGGGAGGGATTCAATGAGCAGTTCTTC CSVPAGEGFNEQFF
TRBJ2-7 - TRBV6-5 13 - TGTGCCAGCAGTTACGTTGTCGGGTACGAGCAGTACTTC CASSYVVGYEQYF
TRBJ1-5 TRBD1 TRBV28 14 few TGTGCCAGCAGCAACAGGGGGCTGGATCAGCCCCAGCATTTT CASSNRGLDQPQHF
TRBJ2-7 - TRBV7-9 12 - TGTGCCAGCAGCTTAGAAAGGTACGAGCAGTACTTC CASSLERYEQYF
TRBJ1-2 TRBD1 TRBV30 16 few TGTGCCTGGAGTGTCTGGGGGACAGGGAAGAACTATGGCTACACCTTC CAWSVWGTGKNYGYTF
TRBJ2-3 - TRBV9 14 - TGTGCCAGCAGCGATGGAGGGGTCAGACATACGCAGTATTTT CASSDGGVRHTQYF
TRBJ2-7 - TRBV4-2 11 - TGTGCCAGCAGCCTAGGACTAGAGCAGTACTTC CASSLGLEQYF
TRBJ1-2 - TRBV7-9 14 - TGTGCCAGCAGCTTAGCACCAGCTCAAGATGGCTACACCTTC CASSLAPAQDGYTF
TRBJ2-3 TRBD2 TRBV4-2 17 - TGTGCCAGCAGCCAAGGTTATGGCGGGAGAGTCGCAGATACGCAGTATTTT CASSQGYGGRVADTQYF
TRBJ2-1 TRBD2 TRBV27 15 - TGTGCCAGCAGTATCGCGGGAGGGCCCTACAATGAGCAGTTCTTC CASSIAGGPYNEQFF
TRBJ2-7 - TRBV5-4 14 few TGTGCCAGCAGCTTCTCCGACGGTACCTACGAGCAGTACTTC CASSFSDGTYEQYF
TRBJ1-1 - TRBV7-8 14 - TGTGCCAGCAGCATCACAGGGCCGAACACTGAAGCTTTCTTT CASSITGPNTEAFF
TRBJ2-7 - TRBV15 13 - TGTGCCACGGGGTTGGGCGGAGGGGGAGAGCAGTACTTC CATGLGGGGEQYF
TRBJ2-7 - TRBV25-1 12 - TGTGCCAGCAGTGATAGCAGCTACGAGCAGTACTTC CASSDSSYEQYF
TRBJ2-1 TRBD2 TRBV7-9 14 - TGTGCCAGCAGCTTAGCGGGAGGGAGAAATGAGCAGTTCTTC CASSLAGGRNEQFF
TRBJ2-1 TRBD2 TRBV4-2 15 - TGTGCCAGCAGCCAAGATAGCGGGAGTCCCAATGAGCAGTTCTTC CASSQDSGSPNEQFF
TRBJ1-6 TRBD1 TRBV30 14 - TGTGCCTGGAGCCCGGGACAGGGAGGTTCACCCCTCCACTTT CAWSPGQGGSPLHF
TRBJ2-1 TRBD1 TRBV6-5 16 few TGTGCCAGCAGTTACTCGAACAGGGGCTCTTACAATGAGCAGTTCTTC CASSYSNRGSYNEQFF
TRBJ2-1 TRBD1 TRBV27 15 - TGTGCCAGCACCTTCATCGGGACAGATAACAATGAGCAGTTCTTC CASTFIGTDNNEQFF
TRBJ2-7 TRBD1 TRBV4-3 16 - TGCGCCAGCAGCTTCTCCGGGACAGGGGAAAGGTACGAGCAGTACTTC CASSFSGTGERYEQYF
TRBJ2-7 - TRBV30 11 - TGTGCCTGGAGTGAGGGAAACGAGCAGTACTTC CAWSEGNEQYF
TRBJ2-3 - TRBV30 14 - TGTGCCTGGAGTGTACTCGGGCGGGCAGATACGCAGTATTTT CAWSVLGRADTQYF
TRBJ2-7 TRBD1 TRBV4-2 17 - TGTGCCAGCAGCCAAGATCGTGGGCAGGGGGCAGGCTACGAGCAGTACTTC CASSQDRGQGAGYEQYF
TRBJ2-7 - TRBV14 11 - TGTGCCAGCAGCCTAGGATACGAGCAGTACTTC CASSLGYEQYF
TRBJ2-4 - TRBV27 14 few TGTGCCAGCAAAATTAGCTTAACCAAAAACATTCAGTACTTC CASKISLTKNIQYF
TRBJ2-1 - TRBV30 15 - TGTGCCTGGAGCCGGCGGGACTTGGGGGACAATGAGCAGTTCTTC CAWSRRDLGDNEQFF
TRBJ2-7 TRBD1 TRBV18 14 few TGTGCCAGCTCGTGGAACCGGGACAGCTACGAGCAGTACTTC CASSWNRDSYEQYF
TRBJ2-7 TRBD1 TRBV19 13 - TGTGCCAGTAGCGAGACAGGGAGATACGAGCAGTACTTC CASSETGRYEQYF
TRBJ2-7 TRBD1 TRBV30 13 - TGTGCCTGGAGTGTGGGCAGGGGGAACGAGCAGTACTTC CAWSVGRGNEQYF